This TCR beta chain is from a study of control samples from healthy donors and cancer patients. The protocol was immunoSEQ multiplex PCR, while the TCRdb copy is restricted to in-frame clones and leaves out a portion. The sample lists just over 150,000 clones, over 90% occurring once. Germline V gene sequence: CDR1 SEHNR, CDR2 FQNEAQ (reference sequence). The V gene end was trimmed by 5 bases and the J gene end by 7 bases; junction bases not matched to a gene: 8. There are 16 residues in the CDR3. Sequencing was done on a sample of blood. The gene calls are TRBV7-9 and TRBJ1-6; TRBD1 aligns across 10 bases. The origin of this receptor is a middle-aged man in good health. The CDR3 region is CASSPGTGVENSPLHF. CDR3 nucleotides: TGTGCCAGCAGCCCAGGGACAGGGGTTGAGAATTCACCCCTCCACTTT.